A selection of T cell receptor beta chains follows, all from one sample in a study of blood T cell repertoires in COVID-19. The protocol was immunoSEQ multiplex PCR, while the TCRdb copy is restricted to in-frame clones and leaves out a portion. The sample records about 130,000 clones, about 83% being singletons. Sequences were obtained from peripheral blood. The receptors were sampled from a man aged 40-50 years with active or convalescent COVID-19. CDR3s include the opening cysteine and the closing phenylalanine or tryptophan. The D gene is left open where the match is weak. Clone size, where shown, is once, few, many, or a class for clones that have expanded.

v_call: TRBV28; j_call: TRBJ1-2; d_call: .; clone_size: few; cdr3_length: 15; cdr3_aa: CASSSGDRGGYGYTF; cdr3_nt: TGTGCCAGCAGCTCCGGGGATAGAGGTGGTTATGGCTACACCTTC
v_call: TRBV20-1; j_call: TRBJ2-3; d_call: TRBD2; clone_size: .; cdr3_length: 15; cdr3_aa: CSASGAGGGTDTQYF; cdr3_nt: TGCAGTGCTAGTGGCGCGGGGGGAGGCACAGATACGCAGTATTTT
v_call: TRBV5-4; j_call: TRBJ1-2; d_call: TRBD1; clone_size: .; cdr3_length: 17; cdr3_aa: CASSLGTGPATNYGYTF; cdr3_nt: TGTGCCAGCAGCTTGGGGACAGGCCCCGCTACTAACTATGGCTACACCTTC
v_call: TRBV5-1; j_call: TRBJ1-4; d_call: .; clone_size: .; cdr3_length: 12; cdr3_aa: CASSLEREKLFF; cdr3_nt: TGCGCCAGCAGCCTGGAGAGGGAAAAACTGTTTTTT
v_call: TRBV7-9; j_call: TRBJ2-2; d_call: .; clone_size: .; cdr3_length: 16; cdr3_aa: CASSPLLQRSTGELFF; cdr3_nt: TGTGCCAGCAGTCCTCTCTTGCAACGGTCCACCGGGGAGCTGTTTTTT
v_call: TRBV19; j_call: TRBJ2-2; d_call: TRBD1; clone_size: once; cdr3_length: 14; cdr3_aa: CASARQGIVGELFF; cdr3_nt: TGTGCCAGTGCCCGACAGGGAATAGTCGGGGAGCTGTTTTTT
v_call: TRBV7-2; j_call: TRBJ2-7; d_call: .; clone_size: .; cdr3_length: 14; cdr3_aa: CASSFLHRATEQYF; cdr3_nt: TGTGCCAGCAGCTTCCTCCACAGGGCCACCGAGCAGTACTTC
v_call: TRBV2; j_call: TRBJ1-2; d_call: TRBD1; clone_size: .; cdr3_length: 16; cdr3_aa: CASRPLGTGGNYGYTF; cdr3_nt: TGTGCCAGCAGACCTTTGGGGACAGGGGGAAACTATGGCTACACCTTC
v_call: TRBV6-5; j_call: TRBJ2-1; d_call: TRBD2; clone_size: .; cdr3_length: 14; cdr3_aa: CASRTGTSNNEQFF; cdr3_nt: TGTGCCAGCAGAACCGGGACTAGCAACAATGAGCAGTTCTTC
v_call: TRBV27; j_call: TRBJ2-3; d_call: TRBD2; clone_size: once; cdr3_length: 13; cdr3_aa: CASSLAGVDTQYF; cdr3_nt: TGTGCCAGCAGCTTAGCGGGGGTAGATACGCAGTATTTT
v_call: TRBV7-9; j_call: TRBJ1-1; d_call: TRBD1; clone_size: few; cdr3_length: 14; cdr3_aa: CASSSRDSVTEAFF; cdr3_nt: TGTGCCAGCAGCTCCCGGGACAGTGTCACTGAAGCTTTCTTT
v_call: TRBV18; j_call: TRBJ2-3; d_call: .; clone_size: .; cdr3_length: 14; cdr3_aa: CASSAGLSTDTQYF; cdr3_nt: TGTGCCAGCTCAGCGGGACTGAGCACAGATACGCAGTATTTT
v_call: TRBV14; j_call: TRBJ1-2; d_call: TRBD1; clone_size: .; cdr3_length: 14; cdr3_aa: CASSLTGLNYGYTF; cdr3_nt: TGTGCCAGCAGCCTGACAGGGCTGAACTATGGCTACACCTTC
v_call: TRBV5-4; j_call: TRBJ2-1; d_call: .; clone_size: once; cdr3_length: 14; cdr3_aa: CASSLAGSYNEQFF; cdr3_nt: TGTGCCAGCAGCTTGGCCGGCTCCTACAATGAGCAGTTCTTC
v_call: TRBV4-2; j_call: TRBJ2-7; d_call: TRBD1; clone_size: .; cdr3_length: 16; cdr3_aa: CASSQEVGTGGHEQYF; cdr3_nt: TGTGCCAGCAGCCAAGAGGTCGGGACAGGGGGCCACGAGCAGTACTTC
v_call: TRBV7-2; j_call: TRBJ2-3; d_call: TRBD2; clone_size: .; cdr3_length: 16; cdr3_aa: CASSFGLAGSTDTQYF; cdr3_nt: TGTGCCAGCAGCTTTGGACTAGCGGGGAGCACAGATACGCAGTATTTT